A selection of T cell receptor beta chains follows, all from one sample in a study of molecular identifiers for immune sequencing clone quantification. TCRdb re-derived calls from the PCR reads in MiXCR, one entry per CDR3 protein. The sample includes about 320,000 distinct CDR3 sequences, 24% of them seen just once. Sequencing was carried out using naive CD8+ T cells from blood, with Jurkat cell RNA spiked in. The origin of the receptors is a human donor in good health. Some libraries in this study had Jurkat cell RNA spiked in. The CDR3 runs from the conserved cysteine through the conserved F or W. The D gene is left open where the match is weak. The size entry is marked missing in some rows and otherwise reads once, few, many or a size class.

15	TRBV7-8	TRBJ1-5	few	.	CASSPLAQVDQPQHF	TGTGCCAGCAGCCCTTTAGCCCAGGTCGATCAGCCCCAGCATTTT
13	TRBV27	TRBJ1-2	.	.	CASRRDSNYGYTF	TGTGCCAGCAGGCGAGACAGCAACTATGGCTACACCTTC
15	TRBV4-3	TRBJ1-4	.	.	CASSQDRGSGEKLLF	TGCGCCAGCAGCCAAGATAGGGGGTCCGGAGAAAAACTGTTATTT
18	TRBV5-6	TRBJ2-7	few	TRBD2	CASSLEVAGGFQGCEQYF	TGTGCCAGCAGCTTGGAAGTAGCGGGAGGCTTTCAAGGTTGCGAGCAGTACTTC
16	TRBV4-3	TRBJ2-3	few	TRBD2	CASSQGVAGGKDTQYF	TGCGCCAGCAGCCAAGGGGTAGCGGGGGGTAAGGATACGCAGTATTTT
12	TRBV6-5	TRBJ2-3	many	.	CASSRDSLQQYF	TGTGCCAGCAGTCGTGACTCCCTACAGCAGTATTTT
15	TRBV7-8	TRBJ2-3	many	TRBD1	CASSYTGTEGDTQYF	TGTGCCAGCAGCTATACCGGGACAGAAGGAGATACGCAGTATTTT
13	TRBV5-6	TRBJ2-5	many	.	CASRPQNQETQYF	TGTGCCAGCAGACCTCAGAACCAAGAGACCCAGTACTTC
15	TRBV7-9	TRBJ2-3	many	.	CASSLQGGSTDTQYF	TGTGCCAGCAGCTTACAAGGAGGGAGCACAGATACGCAGTATTTT
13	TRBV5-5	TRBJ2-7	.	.	CASSFRLYYEQYF	TGTGCCAGCAGCTTTCGTCTATACTACGAGCAGTACTTC
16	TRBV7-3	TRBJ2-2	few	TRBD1	CASSLTGQGNTGELFF	TGTGCCAGCAGCTTAACGGGACAGGGGAACACCGGGGAGCTGTTTTTT
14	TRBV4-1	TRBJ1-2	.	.	CASSQDSRVTGYTF	TGCGCCAGCAGCCAAGATTCAAGGGTTACTGGCTACACCTTC
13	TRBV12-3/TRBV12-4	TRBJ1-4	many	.	CASRSPTNEKLFF	TGTGCCAGCAGGTCCCCAACTAATGAAAAACTGTTTTTT
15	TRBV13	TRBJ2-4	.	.	CASSPTELAKNIRYF	TGTGCCAGCAGCCCCACCGAACTAGCCAAAAACATTCGGTACTTC
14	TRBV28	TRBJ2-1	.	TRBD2	CASSLPGLGLEQFF	TGTGCCAGCAGTCTTCCGGGACTAGGGCTCGAGCAGTTCTTC
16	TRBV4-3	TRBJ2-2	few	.	CASSQDRQSNTGELFF	TGCGCCAGCAGCCAAGATAGGCAGTCGAACACCGGGGAGCTGTTTTTT
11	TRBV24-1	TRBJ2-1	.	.	CATSEGHKQFF	TGTGCCACCAGTGAAGGACATAAGCAGTTCTTC
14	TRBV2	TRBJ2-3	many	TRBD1	CASSQDRPTDTQYF	TGTGCCAGCAGCCAGGACAGGCCCACAGATACGCAGTATTTT
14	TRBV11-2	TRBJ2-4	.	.	CASSLGTPSNIQYF	TGTGCCAGCAGCTTAGGGACTCCTTCAAACATTCAGTACTTC
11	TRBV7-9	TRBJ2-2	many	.	CASSRTGELFF	TGTGCCAGCAGCCGCACCGGGGAGCTGTTTTTT
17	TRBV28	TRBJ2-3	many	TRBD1	CASSSDRGLVHSDTQYF	TGTGCCAGCAGTTCCGACAGGGGTCTCGTTCATTCAGATACGCAGTATTTT
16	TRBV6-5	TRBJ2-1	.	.	CASSYSFGSNNNEQFF	TGTGCCAGCAGTTACTCGTTCGGGAGTAATAACAATGAGCAGTTCTTC
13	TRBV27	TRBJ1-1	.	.	CASRISAGPEAFF	TGTGCCAGCAGAATATCGGCGGGACCTGAAGCTTTCTTT
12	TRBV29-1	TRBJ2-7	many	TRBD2	CSVEGGRYEQYF	TGCAGCGTTGAGGGCGGGAGGTACGAGCAGTACTTC
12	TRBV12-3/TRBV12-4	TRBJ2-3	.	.	CAMGRRRATQYF	TGTGCCATGGGACGCAGGAGAGCTACGCAGTATTTT
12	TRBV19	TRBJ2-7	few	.	CASRSGAYEQYF	TGTGCCAGTAGATCGGGCGCCTACGAGCAGTACTTC
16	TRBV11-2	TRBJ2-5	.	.	CASSYGPGGAQETQYF	TGTGCCAGCAGCTATGGCCCTGGCGGTGCTCAAGAGACCCAGTACTTC
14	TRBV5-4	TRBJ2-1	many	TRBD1	CASSLGQGAGEQFF	TGTGCCAGCAGCTTGGGGCAGGGGGCCGGTGAGCAGTTCTTC
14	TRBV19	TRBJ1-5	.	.	CACTSLPREEPQHF	TGTGCCTGTACCTCGCTCCCCCGGGAAGAGCCCCAGCATTTT
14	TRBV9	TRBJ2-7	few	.	CASSVGGTPYEQYF	TGTGCCAGCAGCGTAGGTGGGACACCCTACGAGCAGTACTTC
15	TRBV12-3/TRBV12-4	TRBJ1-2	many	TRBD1	CASSSGQGSNYGYTF	TGTGCCAGCAGTTCCGGACAGGGTTCTAACTATGGCTACACCTTC
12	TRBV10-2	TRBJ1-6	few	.	CASSEPRSPLHF	TGCGCCAGCAGTGAGCCCCGGTCACCCCTCCACTTT
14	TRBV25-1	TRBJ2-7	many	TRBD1	CASSIGKTGDEQYF	TGTGCCAGCAGCATTGGAAAGACAGGGGACGAGCAGTACTTC
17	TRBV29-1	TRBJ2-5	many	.	CSVAPVEGAQYFETQYF	TGCAGCGTTGCCCCGGTGGAAGGAGCTCAATATTTTGAGACCCAGTACTTC
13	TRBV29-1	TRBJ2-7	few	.	CSVEFQDSYEQYF	TGCAGCGTTGAGTTCCAAGACTCCTACGAGCAGTACTTC
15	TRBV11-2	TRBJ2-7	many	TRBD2	CASTEGLASSYEQYF	TGTGCCAGCACCGAGGGACTAGCGTCGTCCTACGAGCAGTACTTC